The next 27 T cell receptor beta chains were all read from a single sample in a study of blood T cell repertoires in COVID-19. Profiling relied on immunoSEQ multiplex PCR, and the TCRdb table lists in-frame clones only, not all of them. This table has under 400,000 clones, 85% to 90% appearing once. Sequencing was done on a sample of peripheral blood. The receptor set was obtained from a woman between 25 and 40 years old with COVID-19, enrolled during active disease.

The chain combines TRBV12-3 or TRBV12-4 with TRBJ1-2; D perhaps matches TRBD1 (5 bases). Trimming left V 4 bases short and J 2 bases short, with 8 bases between. The CDR3 runs to 13 residues. In DNA, the CDR3 is TGTGCCAGCAGTTATCAGGGCAACTATGGCTACACCTTC. It codes for CASSYQGNYGYTF.

The table lists this clone with a count of one. The germline gene is not matched at one end of the junction; a read error may be the cause. Other nucleotide sequences in the sample specify the same CDR3. The chain combines TRBV6-4 with TRBJ2-2, with 8 bases fitting TRBD2. From germline, CDR1 is MRHNA and CDR2 SNTAGT. CDR3 length: 16 amino acids. Here the CDR3 DNA reads TGCGCCAGCACCCAAAGAGCGGGAGAGGGGTCCGGGGAGCTGTTTTTT. Residues: CASTQRAGEGSGELFF.

The rearrangement links TRBV3-1 (or the pseudogene TRBV3-2) to TRBJ2-2; the D is unclear. Germline V gives CDR1 LGHDT, CDR2 YNNKEL (reference sequence). The CDR3 consists of 12 residues. Trimming pared 2 bases from V and 5 bases from J, leaving 3 bases between. The CDR3 DNA reads TGTGCCAGCAGCCAACCTACCGGGGAGCTGTTTTTT. This gives the protein CASSQPTGELFF.

The chain couples TRBV29-1 to TRBJ1-1; 9 nucleotides agree with TRBD1. The length of the CDR3 is 13 residues. CDR1 and CDR2 from the germline V gene are SQVTM and ANQGSEA. The junction had 10 bases not matched to a gene; V was cut back by 6 bases and J by 8 bases. Here the CDR3 reads CSVAQGAGREAFF. Written as DNA, the CDR3 is TGCAGCGTGGCACAGGGGGCCGGCCGGGAAGCTTTCTTT.

V usage is TRBV9 and J usage is TRBJ2-1; TRBD2 aligns across 11 bases. CDR3 size: 17 residues. Trimming took 3 bases from V and 1 from J; bases not matched to a gene: 6. CDR1 and CDR2 from the germline V gene are SGDLS and YYNGEE. The CDR3 loop is CASSGRLAGTSYNEQFF. The CDR3 DNA reads TGTGCCAGCAGCGGGAGACTAGCGGGGACGTCCTACAATGAGCAGTTCTTC.

The CDR3 region has the DNA TGTGCCTGGAGCTCGGGGGAGATATACGAGCAGTACTTC. Translated: CAWSSGEIYEQYF. The J gene is TRBJ2-7, the V gene TRBV30; TRBD2 might be the D (6 bases). The CDR3 extends over 13 amino acids. Germline lookup yields CDR1 GTSNPN and CDR2 SVGIG (reference sequence). V was cut by 3 bases and J by 4 bases, with 13 bases left in between. Using reference TRBV30 and TRBJ2-7 for the parts outside the CDR3, the full variable domain is SQTIHQWPATLVQPVGSPLSLECTVEGTSNPNLYWYRQAAGRGLQLLFYSVGIGQISSEVPQNLSASRPQDRQFILSSKKLLLSDSGFYLCAWSSGEIYEQYFGPGTRLTVT.

This chain joins TRBV30 and TRBJ2-3; 7 positions match TRBD1. The length of the CDR3 is 16 residues. After removal of 1 base from V and 4 bases from J, the junction contained 11 bases not matched to a gene. Germline assignment: CDR1 GTSNPN and CDR2 SVGIG (reference sequence). The CDR3 reads CAWSEKRIGGSDTQYF. The CDR3 nucleotides are TGTGCCTGGAGTGAGAAAAGAATAGGGGGCTCAGATACGCAGTATTTT.

This rearrangement joins TRBV6-5 to TRBJ1-2, with a weak D call TRBD1 (5 bases). Germline V lookup: CDR1 MNHEY, CDR2 SVGAGI. The ends were cut back, 10 bases at V and 3 bases at J, with 12 bases in the middle. The CDR3 loop spans 12 amino acids. The CDR3 loop reads CAIRARDYGYTF. For the CDR3, the DNA is TGTGCCATCAGGGCCAGGGACTATGGCTACACCTTC.

The CDR3 spells CASSISPDSQETQYF. In DNA form, the CDR3 reads TGTGCCAGCAGCATAAGTCCCGACTCCCAAGAGACCCAGTACTTC. The chain uses TRBV11-2 and TRBJ2-5; D remains unclear. The CDR3 is 15 amino acids. The V gene's germline CDR1 is SGHAT and CDR2 FQNNGV. V gave up 5 bases and J gave up 1 base, with 14 bases separating them.

The chain combines TRBV7-9 with TRBJ2-7; 10 nucleotides align to TRBD1. The CDR3 sequence is 14 residues long. Germline V lookup: CDR1 SEHNR, CDR2 FQNEAQ (reference sequence). V was clipped by 4 bases and J by 6 bases; unmatched bases: 6. Here the CDR3 reads CASSSPGQGTEQYF. In nucleotides, the CDR3 is TGTGCCAGCAGCTCACCGGGACAGGGGACCGAGCAGTACTTC.

The chain carries TRBV24-1 and TRBJ1-2; 7 positions match TRBD1. The CDR3 is 13 residues long. V shed 8 bases and J 4 bases; nucleotides not matched to a gene: 6. Germline CDR1 and CDR2: KGHDR and SFDVKD. The CDR3: CATTQGDGYGYTF. In DNA, the CDR3 is TGTGCCACCACGCAGGGGGATGGCTATGGCTACACCTTC.

The V gene is TRBV9, the J gene TRBJ1-1; D is perhaps TRBD1 (6 bases). The CDR3 runs 12 residues. Looked up from germline, CDR1 is SGDLS and CDR2 is YYNGEE. V lost 4 bases, J lost 5 bases, and 9 bases lay in between. CDR3 DNA: TGTGCCAGCAGCAAGACAGGAACTGAAGCTTTCTTT. As protein: CASSKTGTEAFF.

The chain employs TRBV5-1 and TRBJ2-1; 7 positions match TRBD2. CDR1 and CDR2 from the germline V gene are SGHRS and YFSETQ. CDR3 size: 13 residues. J lost 10 bases, V lost 3 bases, and 7 bases had no gene match. The CDR3 spells CASSSVRESEQFF. The CDR3 DNA sequence: TGCGCCAGCAGCTCGGTGCGGGAGTCAGAGCAGTTCTTC.

This rearrangement joins TRBV30 to TRBJ2-7, with TRBD2 matching over 9 bases. The V gene's germline CDR1 is GTSNPN and CDR2 SVGIG (reference sequence). The CDR3 has 15 amino acids. The ends lost 3 bases at V and 3 bases at J; junction bases unmatched: 9. The CDR3 spells CAWRPRGSGSYEQYF. Here the CDR3 DNA reads TGTGCCTGGAGACCGAGGGGTAGCGGGAGCTACGAGCAGTACTTC.

The chain employs TRBV5-1 and TRBJ2-7, with 9 bases that match TRBD1. V dropped 4 bases and J dropped 5; count of bases not matched to a gene: 7. The CDR3 runs 14 residues. CDR1 and CDR2 (germline): SGHRS, YFSETQ. The CDR3 reads CASSVGQGVDEQYF. CDR3 in DNA: TGCGCCAGCAGCGTGGGACAGGGTGTTGACGAGCAGTACTTC.

The chain is built from TRBV27 and TRBJ1-3, with 9 nucleotides matching TRBD1. V shed 4 bases, J shed 3 bases, and the junction held 7 bases outside the gene matches. Germline V lookup: CDR1 MNHEY, CDR2 SMNVEV (reference sequence). This CDR3 is 16 amino acids long. CDR3 in DNA: TGTGCCAGCAGTTCACCAACAGGGGGCGATGGAAACACCATATATTTT. This translates into CASSSPTGGDGNTIYF.

The rearrangement links TRBV4-1 to TRBJ2-5; no reliable D call. V gave up 0 bases and J gave up 2 bases, with 13 bases separating them. Germline V gene lookup returns CDR1 MGHRA and CDR2 YSYEKL. The CDR3 extends over 16 amino acids. The CDR3 sequence is CASSQDFRGLQETQYF. CDR3 DNA sequence: TGCGCCAGCAGCCAAGATTTTCGTGGGCTACAAGAGACCCAGTACTTC.

The rearrangement uses TRBV5-1 and TRBJ2-1; 16 bases fit TRBD2. Germline V gene data show CDR1 as SGHRS and CDR2 as YFSETQ. The CDR3 contains 15 residues. The J segment lost 8 bases and the V segment lost 4 bases, leaving 3 bases of the junction unmatched. CDR3 loop: CASSGTSGRGDEQFF. The CDR3, as DNA: TGCGCCAGCAGCGGGACTAGCGGGAGGGGGGATGAGCAGTTCTTC.

The J gene is TRBJ2-3, the V gene TRBV5-8; TRBD1 matches at 7 bases. Germline lookup yields CDR1 SGHTS and CDR2 YDEGEE. This CDR3 region has 16 residues. Trimming took 0 bases from V and 0 from J; bases not matched to a gene: 4. The CDR3 reads CASSLGGQASTDTQYF. As DNA, the CDR3 is TGTGCCAGCAGCTTGGGTGGACAGGCCAGCACAGATACGCAGTATTTT.

This chain connects TRBV25-1 to TRBJ2-2; 12 bases fit TRBD2. With 3 bases clipped from V and 3 bases from J, the junction kept 2 bases outside the gene matches. The CDR3 has 16 residues. Germline V gives CDR1 MGHDK, CDR2 SYGVNS. In DNA form, the CDR3 reads TGTGCCAGCAGTGACCTAGCGGGAGGGCACACCGGGGAGCTGTTTTTT. Its protein product is CASSDLAGGHTGELFF.

This clone came up once. The chain recombines TRBV18 with TRBJ1-2; 8 positions match TRBD1. V lost 3 bases and J lost 4; bases outside the gene matches: 4. Germline V CDR1 and CDR2: KGHSH, LQKENI. The CDR3 runs 14 residues. The CDR3 DNA reads as TGTGCCAGCTCACCGACAGGGGAAGGCTATGGCTACACCTTC. As protein: CASSPTGEGYGYTF.

This clone was recorded only once. This rearrangement joins TRBV5-4 to TRBJ2-2; no clear D. The CDR3 consists of 15 residues. Germline V gene data show CDR1 as SGHNT and CDR2 as YYREEE (reference sequence). Trimming stripped 0 bases from V and 6 bases from J, with 12 bases between. The CDR3 nucleotides are TGTGCCAGCAGCTTGGAGCCCTCCCAGGCCGGGGAGCTGTTTTTT. Residues: CASSLEPSQAGELFF.

This rearrangement joins TRBV10-3 to TRBJ1-2, with no clear D. Trimming took 0 bases from V and 7 from J, leaving 9 bases between them. This CDR3 is built from 13 residues. The germline CDR1 and CDR2 sequences are ENHRY and SYGVKD. CDR3 loop: CAISESQEGGYTF. DNA for the CDR3: TGTGCCATCAGTGAGTCGCAGGAGGGTGGCTACACCTTC.

V and J are TRBV27 and TRBJ2-2; 7 positions match TRBD2. Germline loops: CDR1 MNHEY, CDR2 SMNVEV (reference sequence). This CDR3 comprises 14 residues. J gave up 6 bases and V 2 bases, and 3 bases lay outside the gene matches. The CDR3 DNA reads as TGTGCCAGCAGTTTAGGCGGGAGTTCCGGGGAGCTGTTTTTT. Its translation: CASSLGGSSGELFF.

The chain combines TRBV5-1 with TRBJ1-2; D perhaps matches TRBD1 (5 bases). The germline gives CDR1 SGHRS, CDR2 YFSETQ. CDR3 length: 14 amino acids. V lost 0 bases to trimming and J lost 1 base, with 7 bases between them. CDR3 nucleotides: TGCGCCAGCAGCTTGGAACAGGTTAACTATGGCTACACCTTC. As protein: CASSLEQVNYGYTF.

J is TRBJ1-6 and V is TRBV30; weak D call: TRBD1 (5 bases). V was clipped by 0 bases and J by 4 bases, with 13 bases between them. The CDR3 contains 16 residues. Germline CDR1 is GTSNPN and CDR2 is SVGIG (reference sequence). CDR3 amino acids: CAWSVAGGRYNSPLHF. The CDR3 DNA is TGTGCCTGGAGTGTCGCGGGGGGGAGGTATAATTCACCCCTCCACTTT. The whole variable domain, filled in from reference TRBV30 and TRBJ1-6, reads SQTIHQWPATLVQPVGSPLSLECTVEGTSNPNLYWYRQAAGRGLQLLFYSVGIGQISSEVPQNLSASRPQDRQFILSSKKLLLSDSGFYLCAWSVAGGRYNSPLHFGNGTRLTVT.

Only one count was recorded for this clone. The V call is TRBV19, the J call TRBJ1-1; D is unresolved. The CDR3 length is 14 residues. The ends were cut back, 1 base at V and 6 bases at J, with 12 bases in the middle. Germline CDR1 LNHDA, CDR2 SQIVND (reference sequence). CDR3 loop: CASSIVSITAEAFF. The CDR3 DNA reads as TGTGCCAGTAGTATAGTGTCAATTACGGCTGAAGCTTTCTTT.